Following are 22 T cell receptor beta chains from one sample sequenced in a study of shared clonotypes between healthy human individuals. CD45RO-negative cells were positively selected for CCR7, leaving out terminally differentiated effector memory CD45RA+ cells. Method: immunoSEQ multiplex PCR; TCRdb's copy keeps in-frame clones and lacks some. The sample yields millions of clones, approximately 94% seen once. The sample was naive CD8+ T cells sorted from blood. The source of these receptors is a man aged 18-30 years in good health.

The chain uses TRBV2 and TRBJ2-7; possibly TRBD2 for D (6 bases). The germline V and J ends were trimmed by 4 bases and 4 bases, with 17 bases remaining between them. Germline CDR1 SNHLY, CDR2 FYNNEI. The CDR3 length is 15 residues. The DNA of the CDR3 is TGTGCCAGCAGTGTGAAGGGACTGCCTCGGTACGAGCAGTACTTC. Translated, it gives CASSVKGLPRYEQYF.

A note on this clone: This sample includes further DNA sequences coding for the same CDR3. V usage is TRBV4-1 and J usage is TRBJ2-5, with TRBD2 matching 14 bases. The CDR3 is 16 amino acids. From germline, CDR1 is MGHRA and CDR2 YSYEKL. J was trimmed by 4 bases and V by 1 base; bases with no gene match: 2. The CDR3 DNA follows: TGCGCCAGCAGCCAAGGACTAGCGGGAGGGCGAGAGACCCAGTACTTC. It translates to CASSQGLAGGRETQYF.

V and J are TRBV5-1 and TRBJ2-5, with D possibly called TRBD1 or TRBD2 (7 bases each). V was shortened by 4 bases and J by 5 bases, with 21 bases between the two germline ends. The CDR3 covers 16 residues. Germline V gene sequence: CDR1 SGHRS, CDR2 YFSETQ. The CDR3 region is CASSLGDSGVGETQYF. In nucleotides, the CDR3 is TGCGCCAGCAGCCTTGGGGACAGCGGGGTAGGGGAGACCCAGTACTTC.

This clone was found once. The chain recombines TRBV27 with TRBJ1-1, with 9 nucleotides matching TRBD1. J gave up 5 bases and V 5 bases, and 12 bases lay outside the gene matches. CDR3 length: 16 amino acids. Germline V lookup: CDR1 MNHEY, CDR2 SMNVEV (reference sequence). CDR3 in DNA: TGTGCCAGCAGTCCTGGGACAGGGCGGGGAGGGACTGAAGCTTTCTTT. Protein sequence: CASSPGTGRGGTEAFF.

The chain couples TRBV6-6 to TRBJ2-7; D is unclear. This CDR3 has 14 amino acids. The V end was cut by 6 bases, the J end by 3 bases, with 15 bases between. Germline V gene data show CDR1 as MNHNY and CDR2 as SVGAGI (reference sequence). The CDR3 sequence is CASSPGQAFYEQYF. Written as DNA, the CDR3 is TGTGCCAGCAGCCCCGGGCAGGCATTCTACGAGCAGTACTTC.

The CDR3 nucleotides are TGCAGCGCTGCCGGGACATTGAACACTGAAGCTTTCTTT. Translated: CSAAGTLNTEAFF. The V call is TRBV29-1, the J call TRBJ1-1, with a tentative D call TRBD1 (6 bases). CDR1 is SQVTM, CDR2 ANQGSEA, per germline. Trimming took off 7 bases at V and 0 bases at J, with 12 bases between the two ends. The CDR3 length is 13 residues.

The CDR3 loop is CASSFGAGTSINEQFF. The CDR3 nucleotides are TGTGCCAGCAGTTTTGGGGCGGGGACTAGCATCAATGAGCAGTTCTTC. The chain has TRBV27 and TRBJ2-1, with TRBD2 identical over 9 bases. Trimming removed 3 bases from V and 6 bases from J; junction bases left unmatched: 9. This CDR3 comprises 16 residues. Germline CDR1 reads MNHEY; CDR2 reads SMNVEV (reference sequence).

V usage is TRBV28 and J usage is TRBJ1-1, with D uncertain. From germline, CDR1 is MDHEN and CDR2 SYDVKM. The CDR3 covers 13 residues. Trimming took 3 bases from V and 5 from J, leaving 10 bases between them. In DNA, the CDR3 is TGTGCCAGCAGTTTCCCACGAGGTACTGAAGCTTTCTTT. Amino acid sequence: CASSFPRGTEAFF. Complete variable domain (other parts from reference TRBV28 and TRBJ1-1): DVKVTQSSRYLVKRTGEKVFLECVQDMDHENMFWYRQDPGLGLRLIYFSYDVKMKEKGDIPEGYSVSREKKERFSLILESASTNQTSMYLCASSFPRGTEAFFGQGTRLTVV.

The chain recombines TRBV14 with TRBJ1-1; a possible D gene is TRBD1 (6 bases). This CDR3 has 12 amino acids. Per the germline V gene, CDR1 is SGHDN and CDR2 is FVKESK. Trimming left V 4 bases short and J 5 bases short, with 8 bases between. The CDR3 DNA reads as TGTGCCAGCAGCCCCGGGACAACTGAAGCTTTCTTT. Protein sequence: CASSPGTTEAFF.

About this clone itself: Different DNA sequences within this sample yield the same CDR3. The rearrangement joins TRBV7-9 to TRBJ1-1; D remains unclear. Germline V gene lookup returns CDR1 SEHNR and CDR2 FQNEAQ (reference sequence). This CDR3 contains 14 residues. Trimming left V 1 base short and J 1 base short, with 7 bases between. The CDR3 protein is CASSLGGSNTEAFF. The CDR3 region has the DNA TGTGCCAGCAGCTTAGGAGGTTCGAACACTGAAGCTTTCTTT.

The count of this clone is one. This sequence joins TRBV7-9 and TRBJ1-3; 8 bases line up with TRBD1. Trimming took 5 bases from V and 1 from J; bases not matched to a gene: 4. Looked up from germline, CDR1 is SEHNR and CDR2 is FQNEAQ (reference sequence). The CDR3 loop spans 15 amino acids. As DNA, the CDR3 is TGTGCCAGCAGCCCCAGGACAGGGTCTGGAAACACCATATATTTT. This codes for CASSPRTGSGNTIYF.

This clone was detected only once. This rearrangement joins TRBV19 to TRBJ1-5, with D tentatively TRBD1 (6 bases). CDR3 length equals 14 residues. The germline gives CDR1 LNHDA, CDR2 SQIVND (reference sequence). The V and J ends lost 6 bases and 7 bases respectively, with 16 bases between them. The CDR3 loop reads CASSYRDRGQPQHF. In nucleotides, the CDR3 is TGTGCCAGTAGCTACAGGGATCGAGGGCAGCCCCAGCATTTT.

The chain has TRBV6-6 and TRBJ1-3; no firm D call. There are 13 residues in the CDR3. V lost 7 bases and J lost 0, with 7 bases in between. Germline loops: CDR1 MNHNY, CDR2 SVGAGI (reference sequence). CDR3 DNA sequence: TGTGCCAGCATAGGGTTCTCTGGAAACACCATATATTTT. It codes for CASIGFSGNTIYF.

This clone has just one count. The chain recombines TRBV11-1 with TRBJ2-7; TRBD1 agrees at 9 bases. The CDR3 runs 13 residues. The germline V gene has CDR1 SGHAT and CDR2 FQDESV (reference sequence). J was trimmed by 7 bases and V by 1 base; bases with no gene match: 2. The CDR3 is CASSLGDRVEQYF. The CDR3 DNA reads as TGTGCCAGCAGCTTAGGGGACAGGGTTGAGCAGTACTTC. Using reference TRBV11-1 and TRBJ2-7 for the parts outside the CDR3, the full variable domain is EAEVAQSPRYKITEKSQAVAFWCDPISGHATLYWYRQILGQGPELLVQFQDESVVDDSQLPKDRFSAERLKGVDSTLKIQPAELGDSAMYLCASSLGDRVEQYFGPGTRLTVT.

This chain links TRBV10-2 with TRBJ2-7; unclear D gene. V was cut by 8 bases and J by 0 bases, with 14 bases left in between. Germline V lookup: CDR1 WSHSY, CDR2 SAAADI. This CDR3 comprises 14 residues. This CDR3 reads CASYGVRSSYEQYF. The CDR3 DNA follows: TGCGCCAGCTATGGAGTTCGGAGCTCCTACGAGCAGTACTTC.

The gene calls are TRBV5-4 and TRBJ1-2, with D possibly matching TRBD1 (5 bases). V shed 3 bases and J shed 6 bases, with 15 bases lying between them. The CDR3 runs 14 residues. Germline loops: CDR1 SGHNT, CDR2 YYREEE (reference sequence). CDR3 sequence: CASSSVPGGDGYTF. The CDR3 DNA reads TGTGCCAGCAGCTCTGTACCTGGGGGAGATGGCTACACCTTC.

The chain has TRBV7-9 and TRBJ2-3, with TRBD2 matching 7 bases. The CDR3 loop spans 18 amino acids. The germline gives CDR1 SEHNR, CDR2 FQNEAQ (reference sequence). V lost 4 bases, J lost 4 bases, and 17 bases stayed unmatched. The CDR3 DNA reads TGTGCCAGCAGCTCTCGGCGGGGGTCTTCACACGAAGCAGATACGCAGTATTTT. Translation gives CASSSRRGSSHEADTQYF.

The rearrangement links TRBV27 to TRBJ1-2, with 7 bases that match TRBD1. The CDR3 consists of 13 residues. J gave up 6 bases and V 6 bases, and 7 bases lay outside the gene matches. Germline CDR1 reads MNHEY; CDR2 reads SMNVEV (reference sequence). DNA for the CDR3: TGTGCCAGCAGATTCCATGACAGGGATGGCTACACCTTC. It translates to CASRFHDRDGYTF.

The chain has TRBV27 and TRBJ2-1; D is uncertain. V lost 5 bases and J lost 7, with 6 bases in between. Germline CDR1 reads MNHEY; CDR2 reads SMNVEV (reference sequence). There are 11 residues in the CDR3. CDR3 in amino acids: CASSDANEQFF. The CDR3 DNA follows: TGTGCCAGCAGTGATGCGAATGAGCAGTTCTTC.

This chain connects TRBV11-3 to TRBJ2-3; D is possibly TRBD1 (6 bases). CDR3 length equals 13 residues. Trimming took 5 bases from V and 10 from J, leaving 16 bases between them. Per germline, CDR1 SGHNT and CDR2 YENEEA. CDR3 nucleotides: TGTGCCAGCAGCCGGTCGTCAGGGGAGTCGCAGTATTTT. This gives the protein CASSRSSGESQYF.

The chain employs TRBV4-1 and TRBJ2-5; no clear D gene. The CDR3 sequence is 15 residues long. Germline CDR1 is MGHRA and CDR2 is YSYEKL. With 8 bases removed from V and 2 bases from J, the gap between germline ends came to 18 bases. The CDR3 DNA reads TGCGCCAGCTCTTCAGAGCATTCCCCGCAAGAGACCCAGTACTTC. Protein sequence: CASSSEHSPQETQYF.

V and J are TRBV5-6 and TRBJ2-5, with 7 bases lining up with TRBD1. Germline loops: CDR1 SGHDT, CDR2 YYEEEE. CDR3 size: 14 residues. J gave up 5 bases and V 3 bases, and 7 bases lay outside the gene matches. CDR3 coding DNA: TGTGCCAGCAGCTCACTGACAGGGCTGGAGACCCAGTACTTC. Translated: CASSSLTGLETQYF.